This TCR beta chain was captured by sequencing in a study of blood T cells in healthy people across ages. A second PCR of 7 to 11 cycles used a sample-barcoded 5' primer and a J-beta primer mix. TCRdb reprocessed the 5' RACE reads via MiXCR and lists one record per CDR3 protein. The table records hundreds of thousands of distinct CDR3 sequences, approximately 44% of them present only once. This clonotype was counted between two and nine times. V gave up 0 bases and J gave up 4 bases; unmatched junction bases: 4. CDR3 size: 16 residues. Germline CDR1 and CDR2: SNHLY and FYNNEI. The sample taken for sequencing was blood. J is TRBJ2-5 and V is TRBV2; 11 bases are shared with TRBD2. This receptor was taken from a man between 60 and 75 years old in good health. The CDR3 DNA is TGTGCCAGCAGTGAAGCGACGCTAGCGGGGGGAGAGACCCAGTACTTC. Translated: CASSEATLAGGETQYF.